The subject of this entry is one TCR beta chain. The sample originates from a study of T-cell reconstitution after alpha-beta-depleted transplantation in children. Trimming took off 1 base at V and 3 bases at J, with 6 bases between the two ends. CDR3 length: 13 amino acids. Per germline, CDR1 WSHSY and CDR2 SAAADI. Preparation of the TCRbeta library was carried out with unique molecular identifiers. One entry per CDR3 protein, called by TCRdb with MiXCR from the PCR reads. The sample has 190,000 or so distinct CDR3 sequences; 6% to 7% are singletons. The receptor's source is a human donor who donated a stem cell graft to a child with Wiskott-Aldrich syndrome. The chain carries TRBV10-2 and TRBJ1-1; D call uncertain. The specimen comprised PBMCs from the stem cell graft donor, sampled from the stem cell graft. The CDR3 loop is CASSEYGYTEAFF. In nucleotides, the CDR3 is TGCGCCAGCAGTGAGTATGGGTACACTGAAGCTTTCTTT.